Below are 9 T cell receptor beta chains sequenced from a single sample in a study of T cell repertoires in cytomegalovirus infection. TCRdb re-called the reads with MiXCR, one entry per CDR3 protein. The data hold 300,000 to 400,000 distinct CDR3 sequences, with 9.5% observed a single time. The sequencing sample was made of PBMCs. These receptors came from a human donor in good health (CMV status not recorded). Some clones in this sample may be carry-over from other donors' samples.

This clonotype was found many times. The V call is TRBV7-2, the J call TRBJ2-5; D may be TRBD1 or TRBD2 (5 bases each). The CDR3 spans 16 residues. Trimming cost V 3 bases and J 4 bases, with 18 bases left between them. The germline V gene encodes CDR1 SGHTA and CDR2 FQGNSA. The CDR3 sequence is CASSFTPGRRSETQYF. The CDR3 coding sequence is TGTGCCAGCAGCTTCACGCCGGGACGGCGATCAGAGACCCAGTACTTC.

This clonotype showed up many times. CDR3 sequence reads: CASSLPSEYGYTF. The CDR3 DNA reads as TGTGCCAGCAGCTTGCCTAGCGAGTATGGCTACACCTTC. The chain employs TRBV7-2 and TRBJ1-2; D remains ambiguous. The CDR3 is made up of 13 amino acids. The V end was cut by 3 bases, the J end by 5 bases, with 10 bases between. Germline loops: CDR1 SGHTA, CDR2 FQGNSA.

This clonotype was detected ten times or more. This chain joins TRBV28 and TRBJ2-3; 11 bases are a match to TRBD2. This CDR3 contains 18 residues. CDR1 is MDHEN, CDR2 SYDVKM, per germline. V shed 1 base, J shed 0 bases, and the junction held 6 bases outside the gene matches. The CDR3 nucleotides are TGTGCCAGCAGTTTATTGAGCGGGACTAGCGGTAGCACAGATACGCAGTATTTT. Translated, it gives CASSLLSGTSGSTDTQYF.

Comments on this clonotype: One end of the junction is discordant with germline, which a read error may explain. V and J are TRBV11-2 and TRBJ2-5, with D hard to call. CDR3 length: 11 amino acids. Germline assignment: CDR1 SGHAT and CDR2 FQNNGV. The CDR3 DNA reads as TGTGCCAGCATCTTACCAGAGACCCAGTACTTC. Translation gives CASILPETQYF.

The V call is TRBV27, the J call TRBJ1-5; D call uncertain. V was pared by 8 bases and J by 1 base, with 6 bases between. Germline CDR1 MNHEY, CDR2 SMNVEV (reference sequence). This CDR3 is 12 amino acids long. The CDR3 bases are TGTGCCAGCGGAACAAGCAATCAGCCCCAGCATTTT. Its protein product is CASGTSNQPQHF.

The chain joins TRBV4-2 to TRBJ2-5, with D possibly being TRBD2 (5 bases). Between the trimmed V and J ends, which lost 1 base and 3 bases, there was a span of 9 bases. The CDR3 has 14 amino acids. CDR1 is LGHNA and CDR2 is YNFKEQ in the germline V gene. The CDR3 loop reads CASSQVEGKETQYF. Written as DNA, the CDR3 is TGTGCCAGCAGCCAAGTTGAGGGCAAAGAGACCCAGTACTTC.

This clonotype was counted ten times or more. The chain employs TRBV7-2 and TRBJ2-1, with 11 nucleotides matching TRBD1. Germline CDR1 is SGHTA and CDR2 is FQGNSA. This CDR3 spans 17 amino acids. Germline trimming cut 7 bases from V and 9 bases from J; bases unmatched to any gene: 17. CDR3 sequence (DNA): TGTGCCAGCACCCGGGTCGGCGGGACAGGGGGGATTGGTGAGCAGTTCTTC. As protein: CASTRVGGTGGIGEQFF.

There are a few counts of this clonotype. J is TRBJ1-6 and V is TRBV2; 7 bases map to TRBD1. The junction had 5 bases not matched to a gene; V was cut back by 5 bases and J by 10 bases. The CDR3 length is 13 residues. Germline loops: CDR1 SNHLY, CDR2 FYNNEI. CDR3 region: CASSPDRRSPLHF. The CDR3 nucleotides read TGTGCCAGCAGTCCGGACAGGCGATCACCCCTCCACTTT.

There are a few counts of this clonotype. The chain uses TRBV11-2 and TRBJ1-2, with D possibly being TRBD1 (6 bases). V was clipped by 5 bases and J by 4 bases, with 17 bases between them. The CDR3 consists of 15 residues. Looked up from germline, CDR1 is SGHAT and CDR2 is FQNNGV. The CDR3 here is CASSHDGGRGYGYTF. The CDR3 DNA follows: TGTGCCAGCAGCCACGATGGGGGCAGAGGCTATGGCTACACCTTC.